Listed here are 15 T cell receptor beta chains from one sample, sequenced in a study of graft-versus-host responses after intestinal transplantation. The table came from immunoSEQ multiplex PCR; TCRdb's copy has only in-frame clones and leaves some out. The table has 90,000 to 150,000 clones, 90% to 95% seen once. No cognate antigen is known for these TCRs. Specimen: unstimulated CD4+ T cells sorted from spleen or lymph node cells, collected before intestinal transplant. The receptors were sampled from a human donor who received an intestinal transplant.

J is TRBJ1-2 and V is TRBV19; the D gene is possibly TRBD1 (5 bases). Trimming took off 2 bases at V and 8 bases at J, with 18 bases between the two ends. This CDR3 is built from 15 residues. Germline CDR1 and CDR2: LNHDA and SQIVND (reference sequence). This CDR3 is CASSIPERDYFGYTF. The CDR3 DNA reads TGTGCCAGTAGTATACCCGAGCGGGACTATTTCGGCTACACCTTC.

This chain joins TRBV5-1 and TRBJ2-1, with D possibly TRBD2 on 7 matching bases. Trimming pared 3 bases from V and 6 bases from J, leaving 10 bases between. CDR3 length equals 13 residues. Germline V gives CDR1 SGHRS, CDR2 YFSETQ. DNA for the CDR3: TGCGCCAGCAGCTGGGGGGGCCTCAATGAGCAGTTCTTC. Translating it yields CASSWGGLNEQFF. Supplemented by reference TRBV5-1 and TRBJ2-1, the full variable domain reads KAGVTQTPRYLIKTRGQQVTLSCSPISGHRSVSWYQQTPGQGLQFLFEYFSETQRNKGNFPGRFSGRQFSNSRSEMNVSTLELGDSALYLCASSWGGLNEQFFGPGTRLTVL.

The chain is built from TRBV6-6 and TRBJ2-7; possible D gene TRBD1, 5 bases. V was cut by 0 bases and J by 11 bases, with 14 bases left in between. Germline CDR1 is MNHNY and CDR2 is SVGAGI (reference sequence). The length of the CDR3 is 13 residues. The CDR3 nucleotides are TGTGCCAGCAGTTACTCGTTTCAGGGTCAAGAGTACTTC. It is translated as CASSYSFQGQEYF.

The chain combines TRBV6-1 with TRBJ1-1; a possible D gene is TRBD1 (5 bases). The CDR3 sequence is 15 residues long. Deletions cut 5 bases from V and 1 base from J, with 14 bases between. Germline values: CDR1 MNHNS, CDR2 SASEGT. The CDR3 DNA reads as TGTGCCAGCAGTCTCCGTGGGACCCGGAACACTGAAGCTTTCTTT. This translates into CASSLRGTRNTEAFF.

The chain is built from TRBV2 and TRBJ2-1; the D gene is possibly TRBD1 (6 bases). Germline V gives CDR1 SNHLY, CDR2 FYNNEI. The CDR3 sequence is 15 residues long. V dropped 1 base and J dropped 7 bases, with 14 bases sitting between them. CDR3 sequence (DNA): TGTGCCAGCAGTGAAGGGGGGCAGGGTATTAATGAGCAGTTCTTC. Translated: CASSEGGQGINEQFF.

With regard to this clone: Other DNA sequences of this sample code for an identical CDR3. The CDR3 region is CASSPDRGNTGELFF. CDR3 bases: TGTGCCAGCTCACCGGACAGGGGGAACACCGGGGAGCTGTTTTTT. The chain links TRBV18 to TRBJ2-2; 9 bases align to TRBD1. The germline V gene has CDR1 KGHSH and CDR2 LQKENI. J gave up 1 base and V 3 bases, and 0 bases lay outside the gene matches. CDR3 size: 15 residues.

The V call is TRBV10-3, the J call TRBJ1-2; no definite D call. The CDR3 is 13 amino acids. The V and J ends lost 6 bases and 5 bases respectively, with 13 bases between them. Germline V CDR1 and CDR2: ENHRY, SYGVKD. The CDR3 loop is CAIRASDSYGYTF. The CDR3 DNA is TGTGCCATCAGGGCCTCAGACTCGTATGGCTACACCTTC.

J is TRBJ2-1 and V is TRBV5-1; D not resolved. The length of the CDR3 is 14 residues. V was pared by 0 bases and J by 6 bases, with 10 bases between. The germline V gene encodes CDR1 SGHRS and CDR2 YFSETQ. CDR3 DNA: TGCGCCAGCAGCTTGGATCAGGAAGGCAATGAGCAGTTCTTC. This encodes CASSLDQEGNEQFF. The complete variable domain, with remaining parts taken from reference TRBV5-1 and TRBJ2-1, reads KAGVTQTPRYLIKTRGQQVTLSCSPISGHRSVSWYQQTPGQGLQFLFEYFSETQRNKGNFPGRFSGRQFSNSRSEMNVSTLELGDSALYLCASSLDQEGNEQFFGPGTRLTVL.

The chain recombines TRBV6-6 with TRBJ2-1; 11 bases are shared with TRBD1. CDR3 length equals 15 residues. Trimming cost V 6 bases and J 8 bases; bases outside gene matches: 9. Germline CDR1 and CDR2: MNHNY and SVGAGI (reference sequence). DNA of the CDR3: TGTGCCAGCAGCACCGGGACAGGGGGTTGGGATGAGCAGTTCTTC. Amino acids: CASSTGTGGWDEQFF.

CDR3 nucleotide sequence: TGTGCCAGCAGCCCTCCGGGGGGAAGCACTGAAGCTTTCTTT. Its translation is CASSPPGGSTEAFF. The V gene is TRBV7-9, the J gene TRBJ1-1, with D possibly being TRBD1 (5 bases). The V gene's germline CDR1 is SEHNR and CDR2 FQNEAQ (reference sequence). The CDR3 consists of 14 residues. Trimming left V 5 bases short and J 4 bases short, with 14 bases between.

CDR3: CASTPRTGSSYNEQFF. Here the CDR3 DNA reads TGTGCCAGTACCCCCCGGACAGGGAGCTCCTACAATGAGCAGTTCTTC. The V gene is TRBV19, the J gene TRBJ2-1; TRBD1 matches at 8 bases. With 7 bases clipped from V and 0 bases from J, the junction kept 8 bases outside the gene matches. Germline V gene sequence: CDR1 LNHDA, CDR2 SQIVND (reference sequence). This CDR3 region has 16 residues. The full variable domain, rest sourced from reference TRBV19 and TRBJ2-1, is DGGITQSPKYLFRKEGQNVTLSCEQNLNHDAMYWYRQDPGQGLRLIYYSQIVNDFQKGDIAEGYSVSREKKESFPLTVTSAQKNPTAFYLCASTPRTGSSYNEQFFGPGTRLTVL.

The V call is TRBV6-5, the J call TRBJ2-3, with 9 bases that match TRBD2. The CDR3 length is 14 residues. Germline assignment: CDR1 MNHEY and CDR2 SVGAGI. The ends lost 4 bases at V and 6 bases at J; junction bases unmatched: 5. As DNA, the CDR3 is TGTGCCAGCAGTTTAGAGAGCGGGAGGGATACGCAGTATTTT. Residues: CASSLESGRDTQYF.

The chain employs TRBV5-1 and TRBJ1-1, with D hard to call. The V end was cut by 5 bases, the J end by 0 bases, with 23 bases between. This CDR3 is built from 18 residues. Germline assignment: CDR1 SGHRS and CDR2 YFSETQ. In DNA form, the CDR3 reads TGCGCCAGCAGAAGGGAATGGGTGGTGGGAGGGATGAACACTGAAGCTTTCTTT. Its translation is CASRREWVVGGMNTEAFF.

The chain couples TRBV28 to TRBJ1-3, with D uncertain. CDR3 length: 11 amino acids. Germline CDR1 MDHEN, CDR2 SYDVKM. V lost 7 bases and J lost 7, with 8 bases in between. The chain's CDR3 is CASIYGNTIYF. DNA of the CDR3: TGTGCCAGCATCTACGGGAACACCATATATTTT.

This clone was seen more than once but under ten times. The rearrangement links TRBV2 to TRBJ2-7; 10 bases fit TRBD1. With 4 bases clipped from V and 3 bases from J, the junction kept 0 bases outside the gene matches. Germline CDR1 and CDR2: SNHLY and FYNNEI. CDR3 length: 13 amino acids. DNA of the CDR3: TGTGCCAGCAGTGGGACAGGGGGCTACGAGCAGTACTTC. It codes for CASSGTGGYEQYF.